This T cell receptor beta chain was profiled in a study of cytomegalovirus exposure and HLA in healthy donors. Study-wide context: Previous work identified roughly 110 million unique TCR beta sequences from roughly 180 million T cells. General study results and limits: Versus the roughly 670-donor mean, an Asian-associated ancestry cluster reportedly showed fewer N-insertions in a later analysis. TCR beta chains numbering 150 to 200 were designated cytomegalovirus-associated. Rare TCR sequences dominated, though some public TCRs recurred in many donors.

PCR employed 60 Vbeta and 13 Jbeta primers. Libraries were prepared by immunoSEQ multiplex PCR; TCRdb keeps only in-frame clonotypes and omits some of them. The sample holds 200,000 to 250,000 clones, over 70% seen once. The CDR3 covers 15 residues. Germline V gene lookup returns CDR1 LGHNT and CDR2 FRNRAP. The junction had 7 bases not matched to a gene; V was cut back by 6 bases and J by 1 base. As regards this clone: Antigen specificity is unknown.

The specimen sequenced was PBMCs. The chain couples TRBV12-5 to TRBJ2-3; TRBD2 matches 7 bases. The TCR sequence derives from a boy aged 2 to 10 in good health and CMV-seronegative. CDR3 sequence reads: CASGSGTTGTDTQYF. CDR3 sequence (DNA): TGTGCTAGTGGATCCGGGACTACCGGCACAGATACGCAGTATTTT.